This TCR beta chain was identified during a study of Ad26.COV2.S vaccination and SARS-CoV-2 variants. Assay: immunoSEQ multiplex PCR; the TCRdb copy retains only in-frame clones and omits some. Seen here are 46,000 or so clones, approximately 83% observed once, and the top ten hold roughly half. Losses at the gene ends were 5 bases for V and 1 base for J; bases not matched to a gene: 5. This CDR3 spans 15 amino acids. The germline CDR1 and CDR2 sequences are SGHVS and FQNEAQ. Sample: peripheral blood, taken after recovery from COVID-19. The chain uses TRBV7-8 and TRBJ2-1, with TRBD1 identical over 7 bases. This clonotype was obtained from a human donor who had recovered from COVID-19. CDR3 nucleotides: TGTGCCAGCAGCCTGGACAGGCGATCCTACAATGAGCAGTTCTTC. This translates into CASSLDRRSYNEQFF.